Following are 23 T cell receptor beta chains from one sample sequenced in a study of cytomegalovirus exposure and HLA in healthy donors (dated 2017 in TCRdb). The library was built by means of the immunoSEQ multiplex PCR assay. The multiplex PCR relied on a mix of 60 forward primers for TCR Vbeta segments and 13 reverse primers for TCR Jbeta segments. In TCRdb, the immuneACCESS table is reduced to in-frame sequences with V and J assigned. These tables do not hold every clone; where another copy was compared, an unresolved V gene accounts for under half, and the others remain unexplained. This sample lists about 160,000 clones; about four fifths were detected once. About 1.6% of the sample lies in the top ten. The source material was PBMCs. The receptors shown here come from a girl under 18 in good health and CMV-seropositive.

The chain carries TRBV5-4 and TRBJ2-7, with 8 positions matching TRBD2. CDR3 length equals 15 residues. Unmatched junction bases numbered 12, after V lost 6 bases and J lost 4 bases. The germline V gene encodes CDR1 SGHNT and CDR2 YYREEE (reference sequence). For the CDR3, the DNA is TGTGCCAGCACCCAAGGGAGCGGGAGTAGATACGAGCAGTACTTC. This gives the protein CASTQGSGSRYEQYF. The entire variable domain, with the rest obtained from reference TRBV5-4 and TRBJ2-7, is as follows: ETGVTQSPTHLIKTRGQQVTLRCSSQSGHNTVSWYQQALGQGPQFIFQYYREEENGRGNFPPRFSGLQFPNYSSELNVNALELDDSALYLCASTQGSGSRYEQYFGPGTRLTVT.

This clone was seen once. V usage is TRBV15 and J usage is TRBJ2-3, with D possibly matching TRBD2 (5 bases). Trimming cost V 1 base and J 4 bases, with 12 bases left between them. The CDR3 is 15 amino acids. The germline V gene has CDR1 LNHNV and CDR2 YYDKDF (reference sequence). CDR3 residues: CATSRAGSMADTQYF. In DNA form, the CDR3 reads TGTGCCACCAGCAGAGCGGGGTCAATGGCAGATACGCAGTATTTT.

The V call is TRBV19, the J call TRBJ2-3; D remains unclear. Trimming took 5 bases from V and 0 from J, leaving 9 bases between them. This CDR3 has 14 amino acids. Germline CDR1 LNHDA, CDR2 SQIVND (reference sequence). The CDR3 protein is CASSRLTSTDTQYF. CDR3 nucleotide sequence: TGTGCCAGTAGTCGGTTGACTAGCACAGATACGCAGTATTTT.

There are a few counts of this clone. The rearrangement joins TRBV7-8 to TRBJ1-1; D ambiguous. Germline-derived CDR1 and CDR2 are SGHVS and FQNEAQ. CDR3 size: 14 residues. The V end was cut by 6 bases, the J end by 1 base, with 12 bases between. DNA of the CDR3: TGTGCCAGCAGTCGCCGCACGGGGAACACTGAAGCTTTCTTT. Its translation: CASSRRTGNTEAFF.

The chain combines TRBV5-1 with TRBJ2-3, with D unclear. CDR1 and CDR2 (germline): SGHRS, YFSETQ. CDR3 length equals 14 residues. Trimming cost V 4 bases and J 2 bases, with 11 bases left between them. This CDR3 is CASSIDTHTDTQYF. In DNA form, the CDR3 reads TGCGCCAGCAGCATCGACACACACACAGATACGCAGTATTTT.

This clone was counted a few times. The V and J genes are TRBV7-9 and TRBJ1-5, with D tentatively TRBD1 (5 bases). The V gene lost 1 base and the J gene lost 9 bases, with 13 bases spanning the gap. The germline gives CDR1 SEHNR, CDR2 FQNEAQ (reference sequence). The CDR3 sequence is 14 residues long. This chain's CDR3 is CASSLDGGVRPQHF. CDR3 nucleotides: TGTGCCAGCAGCTTAGACGGGGGAGTTAGGCCCCAGCATTTT.

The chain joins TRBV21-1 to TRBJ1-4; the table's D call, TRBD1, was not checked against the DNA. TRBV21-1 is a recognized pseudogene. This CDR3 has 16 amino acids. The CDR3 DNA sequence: TGTGCCAGCAGCAGACGGACAGGACCAACTAATGAAAAACTGTTTTTT. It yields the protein CASSRRTGPTNEKLFF.

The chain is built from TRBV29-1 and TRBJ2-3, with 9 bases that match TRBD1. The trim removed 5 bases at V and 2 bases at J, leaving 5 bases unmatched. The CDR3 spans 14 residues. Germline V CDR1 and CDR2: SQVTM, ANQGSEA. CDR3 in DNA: TGCAGCGTTTCCCGGGACAGGGTCACAGATACGCAGTATTTT. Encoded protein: CSVSRDRVTDTQYF.

CDR3 nucleotide sequence: TGTGCCAGCAGTGATTTAGTTACGGGGCCCCAGCATTTT. Translated, it gives CASSDLVTGPQHF. V is TRBV2 and J is TRBJ1-5; no clear D gene. The germline V gene encodes CDR1 SNHLY and CDR2 FYNNEI. The V gene lost 3 bases and the J gene lost 9 bases, with 12 bases spanning the gap. The CDR3 loop spans 13 amino acids.

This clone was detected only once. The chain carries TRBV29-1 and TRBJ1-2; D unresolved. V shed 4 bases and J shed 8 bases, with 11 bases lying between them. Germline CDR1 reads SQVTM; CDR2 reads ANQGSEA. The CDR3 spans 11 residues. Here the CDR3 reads CSVVKNRGYTF. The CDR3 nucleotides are TGCAGCGTTGTTAAAAATAGAGGCTACACCTTC.

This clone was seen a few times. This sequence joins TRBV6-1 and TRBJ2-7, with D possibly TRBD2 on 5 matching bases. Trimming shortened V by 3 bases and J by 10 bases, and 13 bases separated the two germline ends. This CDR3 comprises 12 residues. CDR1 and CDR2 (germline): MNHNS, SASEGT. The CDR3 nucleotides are TGTGCCAGCAGTGATGCAGGACGGACTCAGTACTTC. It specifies CASSDAGRTQYF.

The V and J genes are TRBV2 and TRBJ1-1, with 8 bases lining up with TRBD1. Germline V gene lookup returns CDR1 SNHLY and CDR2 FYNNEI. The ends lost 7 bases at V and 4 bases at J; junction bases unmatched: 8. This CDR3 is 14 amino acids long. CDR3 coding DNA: TGTGCCAGCATACGACAGGGGAGTAGCACTGAAGCTTTCTTT. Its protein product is CASIRQGSSTEAFF.

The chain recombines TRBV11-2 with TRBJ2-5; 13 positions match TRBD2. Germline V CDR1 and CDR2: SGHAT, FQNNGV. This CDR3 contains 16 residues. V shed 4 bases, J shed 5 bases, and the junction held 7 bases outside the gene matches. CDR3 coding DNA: TGTGCCAGCAGCTCCCAACTAGCGGGAGGGGGGGAGACCCAGTACTTC. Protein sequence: CASSSQLAGGGETQYF.

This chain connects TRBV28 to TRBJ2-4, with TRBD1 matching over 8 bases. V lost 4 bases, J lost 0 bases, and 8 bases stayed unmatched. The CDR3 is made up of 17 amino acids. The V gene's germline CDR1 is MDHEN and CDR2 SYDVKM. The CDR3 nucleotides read TGTGCCAGCAGTTCAGTCGGACAGGGCTCAGCCAAAAACATTCAGTACTTC. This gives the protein CASSSVGQGSAKNIQYF.

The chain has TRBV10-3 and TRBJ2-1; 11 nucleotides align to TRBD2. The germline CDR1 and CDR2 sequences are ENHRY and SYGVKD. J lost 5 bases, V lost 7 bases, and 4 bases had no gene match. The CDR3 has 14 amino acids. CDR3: CAITETSGDNEQFF. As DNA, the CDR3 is TGTGCCATCACCGAGACTAGCGGGGACAATGAGCAGTTCTTC.

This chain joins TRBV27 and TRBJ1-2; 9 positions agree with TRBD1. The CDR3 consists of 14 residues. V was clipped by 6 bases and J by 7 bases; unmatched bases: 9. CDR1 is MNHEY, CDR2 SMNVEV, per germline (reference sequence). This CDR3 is CASRGTGTLPGYTF. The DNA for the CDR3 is TGTGCCAGCAGGGGGACAGGGACCCTTCCTGGCTACACCTTC.

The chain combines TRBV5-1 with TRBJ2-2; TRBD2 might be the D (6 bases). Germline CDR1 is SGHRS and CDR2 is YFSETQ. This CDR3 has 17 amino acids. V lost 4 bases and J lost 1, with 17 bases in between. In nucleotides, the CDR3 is TGCGCCAGCAGCCCTCCCTCGGGCGGGGTGAACACCGGGGAGCTGTTTTTT. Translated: CASSPPSGGVNTGELFF.

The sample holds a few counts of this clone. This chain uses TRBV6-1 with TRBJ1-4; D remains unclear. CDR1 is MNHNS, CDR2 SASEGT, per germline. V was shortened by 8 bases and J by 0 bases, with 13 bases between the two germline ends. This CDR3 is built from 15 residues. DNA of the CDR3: TGTGCCAGCGAGGGAGGCCAGGCAACTAATGAAAAACTGTTTTTT. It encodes CASEGGQATNEKLFF.

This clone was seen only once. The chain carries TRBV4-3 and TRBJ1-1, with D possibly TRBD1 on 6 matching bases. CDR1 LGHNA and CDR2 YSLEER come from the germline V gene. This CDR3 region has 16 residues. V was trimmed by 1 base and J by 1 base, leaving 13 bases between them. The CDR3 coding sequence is TGCGCCAGCAGCCAAGGCTCGGGACATCGGAACACTGAAGCTTTCTTT. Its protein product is CASSQGSGHRNTEAFF.

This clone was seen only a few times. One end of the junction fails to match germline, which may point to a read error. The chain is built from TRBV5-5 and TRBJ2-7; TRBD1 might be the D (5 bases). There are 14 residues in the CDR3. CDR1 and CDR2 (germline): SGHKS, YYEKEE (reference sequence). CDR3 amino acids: CASSQTQTDTYEHF. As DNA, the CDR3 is TGTGCCAGCAGCCAGACCCAGACGGACACCTACGAGCACTTC.

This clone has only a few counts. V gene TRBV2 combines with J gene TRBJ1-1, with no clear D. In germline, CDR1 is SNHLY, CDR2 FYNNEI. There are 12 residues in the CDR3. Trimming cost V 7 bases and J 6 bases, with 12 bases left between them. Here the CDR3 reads CASNNRIAEAFF. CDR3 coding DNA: TGTGCCAGCAATAACAGAATCGCTGAAGCTTTCTTT.

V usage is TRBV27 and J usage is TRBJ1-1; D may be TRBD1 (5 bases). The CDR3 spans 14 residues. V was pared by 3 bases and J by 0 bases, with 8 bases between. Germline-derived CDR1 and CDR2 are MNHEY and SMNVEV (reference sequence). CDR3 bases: TGTGCCAGCAGTTTTCGGGGGTTGAACACTGAAGCTTTCTTT. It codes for CASSFRGLNTEAFF.

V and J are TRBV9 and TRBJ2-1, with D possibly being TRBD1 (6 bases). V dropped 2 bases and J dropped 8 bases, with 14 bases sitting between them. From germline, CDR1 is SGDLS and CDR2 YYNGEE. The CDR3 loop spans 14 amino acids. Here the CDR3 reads CASSVSGALDEQFF. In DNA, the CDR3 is TGTGCCAGCAGCGTTTCAGGGGCCTTGGATGAGCAGTTCTTC.